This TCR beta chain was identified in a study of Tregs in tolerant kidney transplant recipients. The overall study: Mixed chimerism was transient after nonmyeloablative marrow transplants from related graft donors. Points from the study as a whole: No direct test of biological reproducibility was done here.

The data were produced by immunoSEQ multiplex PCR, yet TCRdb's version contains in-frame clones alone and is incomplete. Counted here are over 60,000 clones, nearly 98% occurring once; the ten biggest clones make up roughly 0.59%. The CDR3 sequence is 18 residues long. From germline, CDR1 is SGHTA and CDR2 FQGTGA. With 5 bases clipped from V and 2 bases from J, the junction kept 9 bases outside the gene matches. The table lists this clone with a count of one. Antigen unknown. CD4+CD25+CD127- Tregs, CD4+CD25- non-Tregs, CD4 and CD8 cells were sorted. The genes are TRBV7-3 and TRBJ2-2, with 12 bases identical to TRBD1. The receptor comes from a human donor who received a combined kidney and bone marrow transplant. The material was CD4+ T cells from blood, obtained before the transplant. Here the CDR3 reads CASSPHGTGGINTGELFF. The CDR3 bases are TGTGCCAGCAGCCCTCATGGGACAGGGGGCATTAACACCGGGGAGCTGTTTTTT. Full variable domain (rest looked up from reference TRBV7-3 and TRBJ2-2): GAGVSQTPSNKVTEKGKYVELRCDPISGHTALYWYRQSLGQGPEFLIYFQGTGAADDSGLPNDRFFAVRPEGSVSTLKIQRTERGDSAVYLCASSPHGTGGINTGELFFGEGSRLTVL.